The 12 T cell receptor beta chains presented below share a single source sample, sequenced in a study of shared clonotypes between healthy human individuals. Produced via immunoSEQ multiplex PCR; TCRdb's table is partial and in-frame only. Among 2,500,000 or so clones listed, around nine tenths were seen once. The specimen sequenced was naive CD4+ T cells sorted from blood. Regarding subset: CD45RA+ positively selected. The receptors shown here come from a man younger than 35 in good health.

V gene TRBV2 combines with J gene TRBJ2-1, with 9 bases fitting TRBD2. With 4 bases clipped from V and 3 bases from J, the junction kept 10 bases outside the gene matches. Per the germline V gene, CDR1 is SNHLY and CDR2 is FYNNEI. The length of the CDR3 is 17 residues. CDR3 sequence: CASSAPRSSGIYNEQFF. In nucleotides, the CDR3 is TGTGCCAGCAGTGCCCCCCGATCTAGCGGGATCTACAATGAGCAGTTCTTC.

V usage is TRBV30 and J usage is TRBJ1-5, with D unresolved. The germline CDR1 and CDR2 sequences are GTSNPN and SVGIG (reference sequence). The ends were cut back, 2 bases at V and 1 base at J, with 9 bases in the middle. The CDR3 consists of 14 residues. CDR3 residues: CAWSILPSNQPQHF. CDR3 DNA sequence: TGTGCCTGGAGTATCCTCCCGAGCAATCAGCCCCAGCATTTT.

Here the CDR3 reads CASSLASRQGARQPQHF. The CDR3 DNA is TGTGCCAGCAGCTTAGCTTCGAGACAGGGGGCTCGGCAGCCCCAGCATTTT. The chain uses TRBV7-2 and TRBJ1-5; TRBD1 aligns across 10 bases. The ends lost 0 bases at V and 7 bases at J; junction bases unmatched: 9. The CDR3 is 17 residues long. Looked up from germline, CDR1 is SGHTA and CDR2 is FQGNSA.

To note about this clone: Other DNA sequences in the sample encode the same CDR3. J is TRBJ1-5 and V is TRBV6-6, with unresolved D. V was trimmed by 3 bases and J by 2 bases, leaving 8 bases between them. Germline CDR1 and CDR2: MNHNY and SVGAGI (reference sequence). This CDR3 has 14 residues. The CDR3: CASSYGQGNQPQHF. The CDR3 region has the DNA TGTGCCAGCAGTTATGGGCAGGGCAATCAGCCCCAGCATTTT.

This clone was seen just once. The V and J genes are TRBV29-1 and TRBJ1-1; D is uncertain. V lost 8 bases and J lost 5, with 15 bases in between. The CDR3 has 12 amino acids. Germline V CDR1 and CDR2: SQVTM, ANQGSEA. The CDR3 DNA sequence: TGCAGCTCCAAGAGGGTAGGGACTGAAGCTTTCTTT. This codes for CSSKRVGTEAFF.

A single count supports this clone. This rearrangement joins TRBV15 to TRBJ2-6; D unclear. CDR1 is LNHNV, CDR2 YYDKDF, per germline (reference sequence). This CDR3 is built from 16 residues. The V end lost 3 bases, the J end lost 0 bases, and 9 bases lay between the germline ends. The CDR3 region has the DNA TGTGCCACCAGCAGGTGGAGTTCCTCTGGGGCCAACGTCCTGACTTTC. Translating gives CATSRWSSSGANVLTF.

The chain carries TRBV10-2 and TRBJ2-7, with 7 bases matching TRBD2. Germline loops: CDR1 WSHSY, CDR2 SAAADI. Trimming cost V 10 bases and J 2 bases; bases outside gene matches: 11. The CDR3 covers 14 residues. The CDR3 nucleotides read TGCGCCACCAGCCTTATCCGGGGGGCCTACGAGCAGTACTTC. Amino acids: CATSLIRGAYEQYF.

In regard to this clone: At the DNA level, this CDR3 is encoded by other sequences in the same sample as well. This chain uses TRBV18 with TRBJ1-5, with 8 bases aligning to TRBD1. CDR3 length: 15 amino acids. The germline V gene has CDR1 KGHSH and CDR2 LQKENI. V gave up 3 bases and J gave up 4 bases; unmatched junction bases: 5. In nucleotides, the CDR3 is TGTGCCAGCTCACCTCAGGGGGCAAGTAATCAGCCCCAGCATTTT. This translates into CASSPQGASNQPQHF. Using reference TRBV18 and TRBJ1-5 for the parts outside the CDR3, the full variable domain is NAGVMQNPRHLVRRRGQEARLRCSPMKGHSHVYWYRQLPEEGLKFMVYLQKENIIDESGMPKERFSAEFPKEGPSILRIQQVVRGDSAAYFCASSPQGASNQPQHFGDGTRLSIL.

V and J are TRBV7-9 and TRBJ2-1; possible D gene TRBD1, 5 bases. Trimming pared 0 bases from V and 8 bases from J, leaving 11 bases between. Germline V gene data show CDR1 as SEHNR and CDR2 as FQNEAQ (reference sequence). The CDR3 extends over 14 amino acids. CDR3 region: CASSLAGLVDEQFF. The CDR3 bases are TGTGCCAGCAGCTTAGCGGGGCTCGTGGATGAGCAGTTCTTC. The variable domain in full, completed from reference TRBV7-9 and TRBJ2-1, reads DTGVSQNPRHKITKRGQNVTFRCDPISEHNRLYWYRQTLGQGPEFLTYFQNEAQLEKSRLLSDRFSAERPKGSFSTLEIQRTEQGDSAMYLCASSLAGLVDEQFFGPGTRLTVL.

This chain joins TRBV6-6 and TRBJ2-2, with 7 bases aligning to TRBD1. Trimming took 6 bases from V and 3 from J; bases not matched to a gene: 1. CDR1 MNHNY and CDR2 SVGAGI come from the germline V gene (reference sequence). This CDR3 is 13 amino acids long. The CDR3, as DNA: TGTGCCAGCAGGGGGACAGACACCGGGGAGCTGTTTTTT. Translating it yields CASRGTDTGELFF.

V gene TRBV14 combines with J gene TRBJ1-6, with D possibly TRBD1 on 6 matching bases. The CDR3 covers 14 residues. Germline CDR1 and CDR2: SGHDN and FVKESK. V shed 2 bases and J shed 6 bases, with 8 bases lying between them. CDR3 DNA sequence: TGTGCCAGCAGCCAAAGGGGGTTTAATTCACCCCTCCACTTT. As protein: CASSQRGFNSPLHF.

V is TRBV2 and J is TRBJ2-7, with 9 bases that match TRBD2. The CDR3 length is 14 residues. From germline, CDR1 is SNHLY and CDR2 FYNNEI. The junction had 6 bases not matched to a gene; V was cut back by 3 bases and J by 6 bases. The CDR3 region is CASSDIGTSSEQYF. The DNA of the CDR3 is TGTGCCAGCAGTGATATCGGGACTAGCTCCGAGCAGTACTTC.